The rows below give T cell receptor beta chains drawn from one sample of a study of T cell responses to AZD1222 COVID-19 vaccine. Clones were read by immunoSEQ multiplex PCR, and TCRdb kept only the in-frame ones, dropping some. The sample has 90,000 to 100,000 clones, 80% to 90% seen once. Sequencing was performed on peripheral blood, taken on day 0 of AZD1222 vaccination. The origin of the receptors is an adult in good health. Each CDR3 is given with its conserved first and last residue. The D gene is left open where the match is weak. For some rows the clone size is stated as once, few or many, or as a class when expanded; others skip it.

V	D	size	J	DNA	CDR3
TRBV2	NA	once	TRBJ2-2	TGTGCCAGCAGGCTTTACTGGAACACCGGGGAGCTGTTTTTT	CASRLYWNTGELFF
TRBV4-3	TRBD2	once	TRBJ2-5	TGCGCCAGCAGCCAAGGCAGTGGGGGGACTAGCCTGCAAGAGACCCAGTACTTC	CASSQGSGGTSLQETQYF
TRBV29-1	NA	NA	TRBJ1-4	TGCAGCGTTTCGGGGGTTACTAATGAAAAACTGTTTTTT	CSVSGVTNEKLFF
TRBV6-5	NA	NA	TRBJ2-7	TGTGCCAGCAGTTACAACCCGGACAACCAGAACGAGCAGTACTTC	CASSYNPDNQNEQYF
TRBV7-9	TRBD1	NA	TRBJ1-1	TGTGCCAGCAGGGGGACAGGGGCGGGGAACACTGAAGCTTTCTTT	CASRGTGAGNTEAFF
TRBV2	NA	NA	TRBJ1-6	TGTGCCAGCAGAACCCTTGTTTATTCACCCCTCCACTTT	CASRTLVYSPLHF
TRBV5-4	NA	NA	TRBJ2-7	TGTGCCAGCAGCTTGGGGGCGGGGCTCGTCTACGAGCAGTACTTC	CASSLGAGLVYEQYF
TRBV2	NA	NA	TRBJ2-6	TGTGCCAGCGCCCCTTCGCTTTCTGGGGCCAACGTCCTGACTTTC	CASAPSLSGANVLTF
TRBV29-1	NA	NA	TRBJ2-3	TGCAGCGGGGGGGTCCCCGGCCGCACAGATACGCAGTATTTT	CSGGVPGRTDTQYF
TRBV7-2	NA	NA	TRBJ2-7	TGTGCCAGCACCCCGTTAGCGAGCTCCTACGAGCAGTACTTC	CASTPLASSYEQYF